The rows below give T cell receptor beta chains drawn from one sample of a study of T cell responses to AZD1222 COVID-19 vaccine. TCRdb keeps only in-frame clones here, not all; method: immunoSEQ multiplex PCR. The sample shows 75,000 to 95,000 clones, about 85% of them seen only once. This specimen was peripheral blood, taken on day 0 of AZD1222 vaccination. All receptors derive from an adult in good health. The CDR3 runs from the conserved cysteine through the conserved F or W. D genes are given only for firm matches. Some rows have no size entry. The others give once, few or many, or a class for an expanded clone.

D: .; size: .; J: TRBJ1-1; V: TRBV6-2/TRBV6-3; CDR3: CASSPGGQMNTEAFF; DNA: TGTGCCAGCAGTCCCGGAGGGCAGATGAACACTGAAGCTTTCTTT
D: TRBD1; size: few; J: TRBJ1-6; V: TRBV11-1; CDR3: CASSFGRRGPSPLHF; DNA: TGTGCCAGCAGCTTTGGGAGGAGGGGGCCCTCACCCCTCCACTTT
D: TRBD1; size: .; J: TRBJ1-1; V: TRBV19; CDR3: CASTRGGRWMNTEAFF; DNA: TGTGCCAGTACCAGGGGGGGAAGGTGGATGAACACTGAAGCTTTCTTT
D: TRBD1; size: .; J: TRBJ2-2; V: TRBV6-1; CDR3: CASSANPTGLGLSTGELFF; DNA: TGTGCCAGCAGTGCCAACCCGACAGGGTTGGGGCTAAGCACCGGGGAGCTGTTTTTT
D: .; size: .; J: TRBJ2-3; V: TRBV5-1; CDR3: CASSLWESDTQYF; DNA: TGCGCCAGCAGCTTGTGGGAGTCCGATACGCAGTATTTT
D: .; size: .; J: TRBJ1-2; V: TRBV15; CDR3: CATSRDAGQVYGYTF; DNA: TGTGCCACCAGCAGAGATGCAGGGCAGGTCTATGGCTACACCTTC
D: .; size: .; J: TRBJ2-5; V: TRBV5-8; CDR3: CASSLIPGPQETQYF; DNA: TGTGCCAGCAGCTTGATCCCGGGCCCTCAAGAGACCCAGTACTTC
D: .; size: .; J: TRBJ2-3; V: TRBV14; CDR3: CASSPSKEYTDTQYF; DNA: TGTGCCAGCAGCCCCTCTAAAGAATACACAGATACGCAGTATTTT
D: TRBD1; size: .; J: TRBJ1-5; V: TRBV27; CDR3: CASSLGTGGEQPQHF; DNA: TGTGCCAGCAGTCTAGGGACAGGGGGGGAACAGCCCCAGCATTTT
D: TRBD1; size: .; J: TRBJ2-7; V: TRBV5-1; CDR3: CASSPGQGYYEQYF; DNA: TGCGCCAGCAGCCCCGGACAGGGTTACTACGAGCAGTACTTC
D: TRBD1; size: .; J: TRBJ1-2; V: TRBV28; CDR3: CASSSIGTDLNTF; DNA: TGTGCCAGCAGTTCCATAGGGACAGACCTTAACACCTTC
D: TRBD2; size: .; J: TRBJ2-1; V: TRBV7-8; CDR3: CASSLAKKRGVEQFF; DNA: TGTGCCAGCAGCTTAGCGAAAAAGCGGGGGGTCGAGCAGTTCTTC
D: TRBD1; size: .; J: TRBJ2-3; V: TRBV7-2; CDR3: CASSLRTGGDTQYF; DNA: TGTGCCAGCAGCCTACGGACAGGCGGGGATACGCAGTATTTT
D: TRBD1; size: .; J: TRBJ2-1; V: TRBV2; CDR3: CASYRGTGYNEQFF; DNA: TGTGCCAGCTACCGTGGGACAGGTTACAATGAGCAGTTCTTC
D: .; size: .; J: TRBJ2-7; V: TRBV7-2; CDR3: CASSTARGYEQYF; DNA: TGTGCCAGCAGCACCGCCCGGGGTTACGAGCAGTACTTC
D: .; size: .; J: TRBJ2-1; V: TRBV7-9; CDR3: CASSPPSGVPTYNEQFF; DNA: TGTGCCAGCAGCCCCCCCTCGGGGGTACCGACTTACAATGAGCAGTTCTTC
D: TRBD1; size: .; J: TRBJ1-1; V: TRBV3-1/TRBV3-2; CDR3: CASSQGQGYNTEAFF; DNA: TGTGCCAGCAGCCAGGGACAGGGGTACAACACTGAAGCTTTCTTT
D: .; size: .; J: TRBJ1-4; V: TRBV7-6; CDR3: CASRQGVNEKLFF; DNA: TGTGCCAGCCGGCAAGGGGTCAATGAAAAACTGTTTTTT
D: TRBD2; size: few; J: TRBJ2-7; V: TRBV12-3/TRBV12-4; CDR3: CASSWGGEQYF; DNA: TGTGCCAGCAGTTGGGGGGGCGAGCAGTACTTC
D: .; size: once; J: TRBJ2-7; V: TRBV29-1; CDR3: CSVDCLHHEQYF; DNA: TGCAGCGTTGATTGTCTGCATCACGAGCAGTACTTC
D: .; size: .; J: TRBJ1-1; V: TRBV5-6; CDR3: CASSWDWTNTEAFF; DNA: TGTGCCAGCAGCTGGGATTGGACTAACACTGAAGCTTTCTTT
D: .; size: few; J: TRBJ2-7; V: TRBV7-9; CDR3: CASSPSYEQYF; DNA: TGTGCCAGCAGCCCCAGCTACGAGCAGTACTTC
D: .; size: .; J: TRBJ2-3; V: TRBV5-8; CDR3: CASSAYLRGRPDTQYF; DNA: TGTGCCAGCAGCGCGTATCTGAGGGGCCGGCCAGATACGCAGTATTTT
D: TRBD2; size: .; J: TRBJ2-7; V: TRBV25-1; CDR3: CASSPGLAVYEQYF; DNA: TGTGCCAGCAGTCCGGGACTAGCAGTATACGAGCAGTACTTC
D: .; size: .; J: TRBJ2-1; V: TRBV6-2/TRBV6-3; CDR3: CASSYSDYSRGNEQFF; DNA: TGTGCCAGCAGTTACTCCGACTACAGCCGGGGGAATGAGCAGTTCTTC
D: .; size: .; J: TRBJ1-2; V: TRBV4-1; CDR3: CASSQVDRNYGYTF; DNA: TGCGCCAGCAGCCAAGTTGACAGGAACTATGGCTACACCTTC
D: TRBD1; size: .; J: TRBJ1-1; V: TRBV6-5; CDR3: CASSYPPGQGNTEAFF; DNA: TGTGCCAGCAGTTACCCGCCGGGACAGGGGAACACTGAAGCTTTCTTT
D: .; size: .; J: TRBJ2-6; V: TRBV6-6; CDR3: CASSPNSGANVLTF; DNA: TGTGCCAGCAGCCCTAACTCTGGGGCCAACGTCCTGACTTTC
D: .; size: .; J: TRBJ1-2; V: TRBV5-1; CDR3: CASSLVGYGYTF; DNA: TGCGCCAGCAGCTTGGTTGGCTATGGCTACACCTTC
D: .; size: few; J: TRBJ1-1; V: TRBV11-2; CDR3: CASSPTTNTEAFF; DNA: TGTGCCAGCAGCCCGACAACGAACACTGAAGCTTTCTTT
D: TRBD2; size: .; J: TRBJ2-1; V: TRBV7-2; CDR3: CASSSFSSGGVHNEQFF; DNA: TGTGCCAGCAGCTCGTTTTCTAGCGGGGGGGTTCACAATGAGCAGTTCTTC
D: .; size: .; J: TRBJ1-2; V: TRBV4-3; CDR3: CASSQQGRGGYTF; DNA: TGCGCCAGCAGCCAGCAGGGGAGGGGTGGCTACACCTTC
D: TRBD1; size: .; J: TRBJ1-2; V: TRBV4-2; CDR3: CASSQVGQGQIYGYTF; DNA: TGTGCCAGCAGCCAGGTCGGACAGGGGCAAATATATGGCTACACCTTC
D: .; size: few; J: TRBJ1-1; V: TRBV9; CDR3: CASSVLPNTEAFF; DNA: TGTGCCAGCAGCGTCCTCCCGAACACTGAAGCTTTCTTT
D: .; size: .; J: TRBJ2-1; V: TRBV5-1; CDR3: CASRRQIGVNEQFF; DNA: TGCGCCAGCAGAAGACAGATCGGGGTCAATGAGCAGTTCTTC
D: TRBD1; size: .; J: TRBJ1-2; V: TRBV6-5; CDR3: CASSSYDREGYGYTF; DNA: TGTGCCAGCAGTTCTTACGACAGGGAGGGCTATGGCTACACCTTC
D: .; size: .; J: TRBJ1-1; V: TRBV20-1; CDR3: CSAPGDTEAFF; DNA: TGCAGTGCGCCGGGGGACACTGAAGCTTTCTTT
D: TRBD1; size: .; J: TRBJ1-5; V: TRBV2; CDR3: CASTIRTGDQPQHF; DNA: TGTGCCAGCACAATAAGGACAGGGGATCAGCCCCAGCATTTT
D: .; size: .; J: TRBJ1-2; V: TRBV6-5; CDR3: CASRPGTARPGYTF; DNA: TGTGCCAGCAGGCCCGGGACCGCCCGGCCGGGCTACACCTTC
D: TRBD1; size: .; J: TRBJ1-2; V: TRBV6-5; CDR3: CASDRVPNYGYTF; DNA: TGTGCCAGCGACAGGGTCCCTAACTATGGCTACACCTTC
D: .; size: .; J: TRBJ1-2; V: TRBV6-6; CDR3: CASSRASGYTF; DNA: TGTGCCAGCAGCCGCGCCTCTGGCTACACCTTC
D: .; size: .; J: TRBJ1-3; V: TRBV12-3/TRBV12-4; CDR3: CARNRSGNTIYF; DNA: TGTGCCAGAAACCGCTCTGGAAACACCATATATTTT